These 5 T cell receptor beta chains were all obtained from the same sample, sequenced in a study of T cells in Graves' hyperthyroidism and ophthalmopathy. TCR beta CDR3 sequences were amplified from RNA transcripts. First-round RT-PCR with HTBI primers amplified the TCR CDR3 region. TCRdb re-derived calls from the multiplex PCR reads in MiXCR, one entry per CDR3 protein. The sample yields about 690,000 distinct CDR3 sequences, roughly a sixth seen once. Sequencing used blood. The source is a man in his fifties with Graves' hyperthyroidism.

The chain combines TRBV27 with TRBJ2-5; 9 positions agree with TRBD1. The V segment lost 3 bases and the J segment 1 base; nucleotides outside the gene matches: 6. This CDR3 contains 16 residues. The germline gives CDR1 MNHEY, CDR2 SMNVEV (reference sequence). The CDR3 here is CASSLLGQGLQETQYF. DNA for the CDR3: TGTGCCAGCAGTTTGCTAGGACAGGGGCTCCAAGAGACCCAGTACTTC.

This chain links TRBV7-2 with TRBJ2-2; tentatively, D is TRBD2 (5 bases). Trimming shortened V by 0 bases and J by 4 bases, and 12 bases separated the two germline ends. The CDR3 length is 16 residues. The germline V gene encodes CDR1 SGHTA and CDR2 FQGNSA. CDR3 coding DNA: TGTGCCAGCAGCTTAGCTTTGGGAGCGGCCACCGGGGAGCTGTTTTTT. This sequence encodes CASSLALGAATGELFF.

At least ten counts were recorded for this clonotype. Relative to the germline gene, one junction end is altered; a read error may explain this. This rearrangement joins TRBV5-1 to TRBJ1-1, with unresolved D. This CDR3 region has 16 residues. CDR1 SGHRS and CDR2 YFSETQ come from the germline V gene. CDR3 nucleotide sequence: TGCGCCAGCAGCTTGATGCGGCAAGGTCCGAACGCTGAAGCTTTCTTT. It specifies CASSLMRQGPNAEAFF.

V usage is TRBV5-1 and J usage is TRBJ2-1; 9 bases match TRBD2. The length of the CDR3 is 15 residues. Per the germline V gene, CDR1 is SGHRS and CDR2 is YFSETQ. With 4 bases clipped from V and 7 bases from J, the junction kept 9 bases outside the gene matches. The chain's CDR3 is CASSPGREGQNEQFF. CDR3 in DNA: TGCGCCAGCAGCCCAGGGCGGGAGGGACAGAATGAGCAGTTCTTC.

There are many counts of this clonotype. The chain carries TRBV28 and TRBJ1-6, with a tentative D call TRBD1 (6 bases). The germline gives CDR1 MDHEN, CDR2 SYDVKM. V was clipped by 6 bases and J by 0 bases, with 18 bases between them. The CDR3 has 18 residues. CDR3 amino acids: CASSRWTVRRSYNSPLHF. DNA for the CDR3: TGTGCCAGCAGCCGCTGGACAGTTCGACGCTCCTATAATTCACCCCTCCACTTT.